One sample yielded the 2 T cell receptor beta chains listed below, sequenced in a study of shared clonotypes between healthy human individuals. Method: immunoSEQ multiplex PCR; TCRdb's copy keeps in-frame clones and lacks some. The data hold more than 1 million clones, with 70% to 80% observed a single time. The specimen was memory CD4+ T cells from PBMCs. Documented subset: CD45RA-negative fraction. Source of these receptors: a man younger than 35 in good health. Some clones in this sample may be carry-over from other donors' samples.

A single count supports this clone. The chain recombines TRBV6-5 with TRBJ1-5; 8 nucleotides agree with TRBD1. V was pared by 4 bases and J by 6 bases, with 8 bases of the junction left unmatched. CDR3 length: 15 residues. Per the germline V gene, CDR1 is MNHEY and CDR2 is SVGAGI. The CDR3 spells CASSLDRGGAQPQHF. CDR3 in DNA: TGTGCCAGCAGTTTAGACAGGGGAGGTGCTCAGCCCCAGCATTTT.

The chain recombines TRBV7-2 with TRBJ1-4, with TRBD1 matching over 8 bases. Germline values: CDR1 SGHTA, CDR2 FQGNSA. With 5 bases clipped from V and 8 bases from J, the junction kept 7 bases outside the gene matches. The CDR3 length is 14 residues. The CDR3 protein is CASSPNRGWEKLFF. CDR3 DNA: TGTGCCAGCAGCCCCAACAGGGGGTGGGAAAAACTGTTTTTT. The full variable domain, with the rest looked up from reference TRBV7-2 and TRBJ1-4, is GAGVSQSPSNKVTEKGKDVELRCDPISGHTALYWYRQSLGQGLEFLIYFQGNSAPDKSGLPSDRFSAERTGGSVSTLTIQRTQQEDSAVYLCASSPNRGWEKLFFGSGTQLSVL.